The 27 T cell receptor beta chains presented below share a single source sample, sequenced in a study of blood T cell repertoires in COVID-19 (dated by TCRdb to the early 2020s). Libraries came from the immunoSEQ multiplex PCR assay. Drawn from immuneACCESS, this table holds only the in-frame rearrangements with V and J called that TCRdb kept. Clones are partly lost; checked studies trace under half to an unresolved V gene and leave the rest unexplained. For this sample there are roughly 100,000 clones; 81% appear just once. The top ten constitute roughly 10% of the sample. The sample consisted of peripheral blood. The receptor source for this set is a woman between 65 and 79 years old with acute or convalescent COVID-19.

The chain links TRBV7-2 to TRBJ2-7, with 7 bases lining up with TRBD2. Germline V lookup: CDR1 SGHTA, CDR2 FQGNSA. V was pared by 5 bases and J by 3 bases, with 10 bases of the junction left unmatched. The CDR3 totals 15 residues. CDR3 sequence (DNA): TGTGCCAGCAGCGGGGGGGGTAGCGGCAACTACGAGCAGTACTTC. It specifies CASSGGGSGNYEQYF.

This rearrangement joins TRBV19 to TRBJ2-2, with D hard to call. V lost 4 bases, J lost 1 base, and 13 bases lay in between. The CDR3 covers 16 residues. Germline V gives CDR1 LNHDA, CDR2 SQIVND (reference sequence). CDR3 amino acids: CASSTGANRNTGELFF. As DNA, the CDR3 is TGTGCCAGTAGTACTGGCGCCAACAGGAACACCGGGGAGCTGTTTTTT.

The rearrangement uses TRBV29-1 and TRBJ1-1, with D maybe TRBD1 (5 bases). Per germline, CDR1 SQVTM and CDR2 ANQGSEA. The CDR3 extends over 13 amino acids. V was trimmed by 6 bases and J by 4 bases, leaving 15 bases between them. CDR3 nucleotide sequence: TGCAGCGTCGCCCGAACCGGGGGCACTGAAGCTTTCTTT. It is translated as CSVARTGGTEAFF.

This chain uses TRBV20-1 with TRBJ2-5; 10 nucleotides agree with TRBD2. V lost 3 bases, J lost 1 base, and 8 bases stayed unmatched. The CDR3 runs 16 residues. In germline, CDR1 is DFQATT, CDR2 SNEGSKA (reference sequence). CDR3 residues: CSASVAGGRIQETQYF. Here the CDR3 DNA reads TGCAGTGCTAGTGTAGCGGGAGGAAGGATCCAAGAGACCCAGTACTTC.

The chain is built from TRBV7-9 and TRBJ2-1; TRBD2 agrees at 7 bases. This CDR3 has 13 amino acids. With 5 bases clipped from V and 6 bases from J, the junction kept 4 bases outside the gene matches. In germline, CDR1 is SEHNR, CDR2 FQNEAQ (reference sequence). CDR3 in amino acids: CASSPGLVNEQFF. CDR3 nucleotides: TGTGCCAGCAGCCCAGGACTAGTCAATGAGCAGTTCTTC.

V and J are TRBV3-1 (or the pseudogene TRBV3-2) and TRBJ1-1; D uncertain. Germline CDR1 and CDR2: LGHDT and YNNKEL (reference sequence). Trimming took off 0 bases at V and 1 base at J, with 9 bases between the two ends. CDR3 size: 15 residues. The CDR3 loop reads CASSQEGAENTEAFF. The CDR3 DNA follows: TGTGCCAGCAGCCAAGAAGGTGCGGAGAACACTGAAGCTTTCTTT.

CDR3 nucleotides: TGCGCCAGCAGCCAAGGGACAGGGTTCGAGCAGTTCTTC. Its translation is CASSQGTGFEQFF. The rearrangement links TRBV4-3 to TRBJ2-1, with 8 nucleotides matching TRBD1. V trimming: 1 base; J trimming: 10 bases; junction bases outside the gene matches: 3. Germline V gives CDR1 LGHNA, CDR2 YSLEER. The CDR3 consists of 13 residues.

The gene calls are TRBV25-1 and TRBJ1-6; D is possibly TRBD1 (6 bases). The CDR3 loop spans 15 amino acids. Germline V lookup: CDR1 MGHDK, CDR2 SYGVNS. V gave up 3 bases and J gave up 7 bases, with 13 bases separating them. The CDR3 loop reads CASSDDGDRNSPLHF. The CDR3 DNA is TGTGCCAGCAGTGATGATGGAGACAGGAATTCACCCCTCCACTTT.

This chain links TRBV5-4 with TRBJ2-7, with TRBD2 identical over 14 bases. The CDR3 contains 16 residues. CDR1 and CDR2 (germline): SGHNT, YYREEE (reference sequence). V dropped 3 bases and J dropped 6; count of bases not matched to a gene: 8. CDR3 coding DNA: TGTGCCAGCAGCTCACGACTAGCGGGGGGGCATCGCGAGCAGTACTTC. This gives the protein CASSSRLAGGHREQYF.

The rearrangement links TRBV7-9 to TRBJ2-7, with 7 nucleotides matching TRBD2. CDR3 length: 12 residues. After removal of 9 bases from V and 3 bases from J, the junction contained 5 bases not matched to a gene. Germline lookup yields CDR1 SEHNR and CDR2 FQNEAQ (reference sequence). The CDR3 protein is CASVAGDYEQYF. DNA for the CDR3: TGTGCCAGTGTAGCGGGTGACTACGAGCAGTACTTC. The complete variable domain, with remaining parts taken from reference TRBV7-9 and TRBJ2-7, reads DTGVSQNPRHKITKRGQNVTFRCDPISEHNRLYWYRQTLGQGPEFLTYFQNEAQLEKSRLLSDRFSAERPKGSFSTLEIQRTEQGDSAMYLCASVAGDYEQYFGPGTRLTVT.

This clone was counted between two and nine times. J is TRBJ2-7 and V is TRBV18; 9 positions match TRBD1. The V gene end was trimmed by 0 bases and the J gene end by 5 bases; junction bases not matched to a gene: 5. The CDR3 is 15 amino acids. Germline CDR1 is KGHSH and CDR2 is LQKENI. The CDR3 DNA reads TGTGCCAGCTCACCACCGCGGACAGGGGTACACGAGCAGTACTTC. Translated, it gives CASSPPRTGVHEQYF.

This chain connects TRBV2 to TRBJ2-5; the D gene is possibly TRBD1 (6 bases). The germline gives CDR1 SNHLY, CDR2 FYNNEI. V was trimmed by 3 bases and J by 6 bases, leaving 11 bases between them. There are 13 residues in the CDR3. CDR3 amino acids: CASSEARGKTQYF. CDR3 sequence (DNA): TGTGCCAGCAGTGAGGCCAGGGGAAAGACCCAGTACTTC. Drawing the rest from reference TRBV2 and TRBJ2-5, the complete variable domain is EPEVTQTPSHQVTQMGQEVILRCVPISNHLYFYWYRQILGQKVEFLVSFYNNEISEKSEIFDDQFSVERPDGSNFTLKIRSTKLEDSAMYFCASSEARGKTQYFGPGTRLLVL.

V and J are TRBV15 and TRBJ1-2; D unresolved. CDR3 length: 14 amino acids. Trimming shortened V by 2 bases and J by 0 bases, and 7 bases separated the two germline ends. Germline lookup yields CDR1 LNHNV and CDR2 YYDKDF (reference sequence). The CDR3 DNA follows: TGTGCCACCAGCAGAACGCAGTCTAACTATGGCTACACCTTC. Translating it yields CATSRTQSNYGYTF. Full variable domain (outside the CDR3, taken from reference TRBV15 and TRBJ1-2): DAMVIQNPRYQVTQFGKPVTLSCSQTLNHNVMYWYQQKSSQAPKLLFHYYDKDFNNEADTPDNFQSRRPNTSFCFLDIRSPGLGDTAMYLCATSRTQSNYGYTFGSGTRLTVV.

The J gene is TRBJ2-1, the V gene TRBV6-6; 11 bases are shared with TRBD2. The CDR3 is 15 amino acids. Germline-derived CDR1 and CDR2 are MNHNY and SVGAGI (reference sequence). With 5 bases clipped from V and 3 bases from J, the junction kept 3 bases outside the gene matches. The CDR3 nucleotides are TGTGCCAGCAGTATGACTAGCGGGGACTACAATGAGCAGTTCTTC. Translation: CASSMTSGDYNEQFF.

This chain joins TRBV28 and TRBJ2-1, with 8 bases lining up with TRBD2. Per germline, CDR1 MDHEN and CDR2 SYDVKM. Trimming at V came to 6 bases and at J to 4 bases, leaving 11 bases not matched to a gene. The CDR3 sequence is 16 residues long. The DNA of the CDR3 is TGTGCCAGCAGCCTTTTAGCGGGATTCCCATACAATGAGCAGTTCTTC. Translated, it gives CASSLLAGFPYNEQFF.

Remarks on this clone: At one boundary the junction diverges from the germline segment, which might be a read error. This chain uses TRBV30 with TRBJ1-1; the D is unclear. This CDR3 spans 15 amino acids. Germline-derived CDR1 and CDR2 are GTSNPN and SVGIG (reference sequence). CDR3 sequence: CAWIPPLEGNTEAFF. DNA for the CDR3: TGTGCTTGGATCCCCCCCCTCGAGGGGAACACTGAAGCTTTCTTT.

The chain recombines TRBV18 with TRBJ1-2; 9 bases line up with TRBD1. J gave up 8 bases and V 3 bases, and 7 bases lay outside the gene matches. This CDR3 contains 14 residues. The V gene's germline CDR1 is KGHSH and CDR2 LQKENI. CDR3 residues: CASSPGDRARGYTF. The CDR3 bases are TGTGCCAGCTCACCGGGGGACAGGGCAAGGGGCTACACCTTC. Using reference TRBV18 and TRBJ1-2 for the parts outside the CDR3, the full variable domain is NAGVMQNPRHLVRRRGQEARLRCSPMKGHSHVYWYRQLPEEGLKFMVYLQKENIIDESGMPKERFSAEFPKEGPSILRIQQVVRGDSAAYFCASSPGDRARGYTFGSGTRLTVV.

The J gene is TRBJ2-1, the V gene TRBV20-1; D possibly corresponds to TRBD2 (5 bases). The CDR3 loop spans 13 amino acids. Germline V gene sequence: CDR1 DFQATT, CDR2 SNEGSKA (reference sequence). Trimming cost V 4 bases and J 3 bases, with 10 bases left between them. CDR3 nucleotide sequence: TGCAGTGCTACTGAGGGCAACTACAATGAGCAGTTCTTC. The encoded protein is CSATEGNYNEQFF.

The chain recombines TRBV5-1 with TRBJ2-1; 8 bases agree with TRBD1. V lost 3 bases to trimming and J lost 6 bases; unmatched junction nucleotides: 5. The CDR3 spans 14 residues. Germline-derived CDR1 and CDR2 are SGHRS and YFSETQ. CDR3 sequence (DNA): TGCGCCAGCAGCTGGGACAGGCCCCCCAATGAGCAGTTCTTC. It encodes CASSWDRPPNEQFF.

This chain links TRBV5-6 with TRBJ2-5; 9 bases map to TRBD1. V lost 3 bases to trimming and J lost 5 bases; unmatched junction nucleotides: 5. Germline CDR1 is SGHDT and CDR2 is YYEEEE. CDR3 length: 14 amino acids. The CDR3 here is CASSYNRGRETQYF. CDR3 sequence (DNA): TGTGCCAGCAGCTATAACAGGGGGCGTGAGACCCAGTACTTC.

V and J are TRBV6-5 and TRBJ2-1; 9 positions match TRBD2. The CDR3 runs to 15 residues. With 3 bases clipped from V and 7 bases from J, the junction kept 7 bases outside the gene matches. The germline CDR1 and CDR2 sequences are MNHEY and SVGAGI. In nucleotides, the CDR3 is TGTGCCAGCAGTTATCGGCCTAGCGGGGTTAATGAGCAGTTCTTC. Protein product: CASSYRPSGVNEQFF.

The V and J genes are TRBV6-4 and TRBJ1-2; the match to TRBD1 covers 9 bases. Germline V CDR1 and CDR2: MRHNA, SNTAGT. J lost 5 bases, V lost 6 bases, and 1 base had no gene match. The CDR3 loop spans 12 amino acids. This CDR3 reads CASRGTGYGYTF. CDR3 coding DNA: TGTGCCAGCAGGGGGACAGGGTATGGCTACACCTTC.

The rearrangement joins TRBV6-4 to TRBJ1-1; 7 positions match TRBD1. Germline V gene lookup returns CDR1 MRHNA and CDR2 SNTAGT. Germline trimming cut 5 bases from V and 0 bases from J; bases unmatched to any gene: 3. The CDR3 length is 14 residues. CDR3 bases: TGTGCCAGCAGTCCGGACAGGATGAACACTGAAGCTTTCTTT. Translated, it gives CASSPDRMNTEAFF.

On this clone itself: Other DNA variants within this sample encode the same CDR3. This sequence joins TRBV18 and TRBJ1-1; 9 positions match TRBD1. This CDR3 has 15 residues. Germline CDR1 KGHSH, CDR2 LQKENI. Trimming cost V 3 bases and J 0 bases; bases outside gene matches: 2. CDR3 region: CASSPGQGLNTEAFF. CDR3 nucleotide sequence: TGTGCCAGCTCACCGGGACAGGGCTTGAACACTGAAGCTTTCTTT. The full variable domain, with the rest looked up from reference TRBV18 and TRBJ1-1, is NAGVMQNPRHLVRRRGQEARLRCSPMKGHSHVYWYRQLPEEGLKFMVYLQKENIIDESGMPKERFSAEFPKEGPSILRIQQVVRGDSAAYFCASSPGQGLNTEAFFGQGTRLTVV.

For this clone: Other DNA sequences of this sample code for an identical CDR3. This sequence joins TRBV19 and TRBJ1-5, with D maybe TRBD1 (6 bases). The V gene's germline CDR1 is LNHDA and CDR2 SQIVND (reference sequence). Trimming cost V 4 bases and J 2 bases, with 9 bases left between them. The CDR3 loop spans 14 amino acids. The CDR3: CASSTSGGNQPQHF. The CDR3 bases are TGTGCCAGTAGTACATCAGGGGGCAATCAGCCCCAGCATTTT.

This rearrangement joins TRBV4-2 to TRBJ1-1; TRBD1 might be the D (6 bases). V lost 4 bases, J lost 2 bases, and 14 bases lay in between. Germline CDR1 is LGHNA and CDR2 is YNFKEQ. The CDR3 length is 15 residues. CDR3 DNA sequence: TGTGCCAGCAGCCCCGATGGGGGGGGCAACACTGAAGCTTTCTTT. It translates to CASSPDGGGNTEAFF.

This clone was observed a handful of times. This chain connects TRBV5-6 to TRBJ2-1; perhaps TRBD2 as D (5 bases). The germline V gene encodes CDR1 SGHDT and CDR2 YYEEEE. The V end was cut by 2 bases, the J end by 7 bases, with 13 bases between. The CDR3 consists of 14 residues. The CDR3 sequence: CASSFWAGGNEQFF. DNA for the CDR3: TGTGCCAGCAGCTTTTGGGCGGGCGGGAATGAGCAGTTCTTC.